These 22 T cell receptor beta chains originate from one sample sequenced in a study of neoadjuvant nivolumab and ipilimumab in lung cancer. The data were produced by immunoSEQ multiplex PCR, yet TCRdb's version contains in-frame clones alone and is incomplete. Of 3,500 to 4,500 clones detected, roughly 76% appear once; the ten largest clones hold around 13%. The material was adjacent normal lung tissue, obtained after neoadjuvant nivolumab, alone or with ipilimumab, at or shortly before surgery. Source of these receptors: an adult with non-small cell lung cancer.

The chain has TRBV14 and TRBJ1-1; D remains unclear. V dropped 1 base and J dropped 0 bases, with 15 bases sitting between them. CDR3 size: 17 residues. Germline CDR1 reads SGHDN; CDR2 reads FVKESK. The CDR3 region has the DNA TGTGCCAGCAGCCAAGTGGGTCTCACCCTACTGAACACTGAAGCTTTCTTT. It yields the protein CASSQVGLTLLNTEAFF.

This clone was observed a single time. The V gene is TRBV7-9, the J gene TRBJ2-3; D tentatively reads TRBD1 or TRBD2 (6 bases each). The length of the CDR3 is 12 residues. Germline V lookup: CDR1 SEHNR, CDR2 FQNEAQ (reference sequence). Trimming pared 5 bases from V and 10 bases from J, leaving 13 bases between. CDR3 in amino acids: CASSLGGAAQYF. The CDR3 region has the DNA TGTGCCAGCAGCCTCGGGGGCGCCGCGCAGTATTTT.

The chain employs TRBV5-6 and TRBJ2-5; 10 bases map to TRBD1. The CDR3 length is 14 residues. The J segment lost 5 bases and the V segment lost 3 bases, leaving 4 bases of the junction unmatched. Germline CDR1 is SGHDT and CDR2 is YYEEEE. The DNA for the CDR3 is TGTGCCAGCAGCTCGACAGGGGGCGCGGAGACCCAGTACTTC. Translating gives CASSSTGGAETQYF.

A single count supports this clone. The gene calls are TRBV7-9 and TRBJ2-1, with TRBD1 as a possible D gene (5 bases). Germline V CDR1 and CDR2: SEHNR, FQNEAQ (reference sequence). This CDR3 has 11 amino acids. With 10 bases removed from V and 9 bases from J, the gap between germline ends came to 13 bases. The CDR3 DNA reads as TGTGCCACAGGCAGGGCCACTGAGCAGTTCTTC. Its translation: CATGRATEQFF.

The chain has TRBV5-4 and TRBJ2-5, with 8 bases fitting TRBD2. Germline V gene sequence: CDR1 SGHNT, CDR2 YYREEE (reference sequence). V was clipped by 3 bases and J by 2 bases; unmatched bases: 9. There are 16 residues in the CDR3. The CDR3 protein is CASSSPIAGRQETQYF. CDR3 nucleotides: TGTGCCAGCAGCTCCCCCATAGCGGGGAGGCAAGAGACCCAGTACTTC.

This clone showed up just once. The rearrangement uses TRBV4-3 and TRBJ1-3; unclear D gene. Germline V gene lookup returns CDR1 LGHNA and CDR2 YSLEER. The CDR3 length is 15 residues. V lost 0 bases to trimming and J lost 0 bases, with 6 bases between them. The CDR3 DNA reads as TGCGCCAGCAGCCAAGAGGGCTTCTCTGGAAACACCATATATTTT. Its protein product is CASSQEGFSGNTIYF.

V is TRBV9 and J is TRBJ2-7; D is perhaps TRBD1 or TRBD2 (7 bases each). Per germline, CDR1 SGDLS and CDR2 YYNGEE. V shed 0 bases and J shed 2 bases, with 15 bases lying between them. The length of the CDR3 is 16 residues. CDR3 bases: TGTGCCAGCAGCGTAGGCGGCAGGGGGAGGGCCTACGAGCAGTACTTC. Translated: CASSVGGRGRAYEQYF.

J is TRBJ1-2 and V is TRBV7-8; the D is unclear. This CDR3 has 11 amino acids. Trimming pared 5 bases from V and 8 bases from J, leaving 9 bases between. The germline gives CDR1 SGHVS, CDR2 FQNEAQ. The CDR3 is CASSPGLGYTF. The CDR3 DNA reads as TGTGCCAGCAGCCCCGGGCTCGGCTACACCTTC.

The rearrangement uses TRBV7-8 and TRBJ2-7, with 7 bases aligning to TRBD1. Looked up from germline, CDR1 is SGHVS and CDR2 is FQNEAQ. The junction had 6 bases not matched to a gene; V was cut back by 4 bases and J by 6 bases. The CDR3 sequence is 13 residues long. CDR3 nucleotide sequence: TGTGCCAGCAGCTCGGGACAGCAGGGCGAGCAGTACGTC. Translating gives CASSSGQQGEQYV.

The table lists this clone with a few counts. The V gene is TRBV10-3, the J gene TRBJ1-3, with a possible D match to TRBD1 (6 bases). CDR1 is ENHRY and CDR2 is SYGVKD in the germline V gene. V lost 7 bases, J lost 4 bases, and 11 bases lay in between. The CDR3 is made up of 13 amino acids. The CDR3 sequence is CAITGTQGNTIYF. Here the CDR3 DNA reads TGTGCCATCACAGGGACACAAGGAAACACCATATATTTT.

This chain uses TRBV5-1 with TRBJ2-3; a possible D gene is TRBD2 (5 bases). CDR1 is SGHRS, CDR2 YFSETQ, per germline. The CDR3 runs to 16 residues. Trimming cost V 1 base and J 0 bases, with 12 bases left between them. CDR3 coding DNA: TGCGCCAGCAGCTTGTTTGGACTGGGGAGCACAGATACGCAGTATTTT. Residues: CASSLFGLGSTDTQYF.

This chain links TRBV7-9 with TRBJ1-2; 8 bases are a match to TRBD1. The V and J ends lost 1 base and 6 bases, in that order; junction bases with no gene match: 16. The CDR3 covers 18 residues. Per germline, CDR1 SEHNR and CDR2 FQNEAQ (reference sequence). Written as DNA, the CDR3 is TGTGCCAGCAGCTTAGGAAGTGGCAGGGGGCTAGAACCCAATGGCTACACCTTC. It translates to CASSLGSGRGLEPNGYTF.

V is TRBV29-1 and J is TRBJ1-2, with a possible D match to TRBD1 (5 bases). V was clipped by 5 bases and J by 4 bases, with 11 bases between them. CDR3 length equals 12 residues. Germline V gene lookup returns CDR1 SQVTM and CDR2 ANQGSEA. CDR3 residues: CSVRDAGYGYTF. For the CDR3, the DNA is TGCAGCGTTCGGGACGCAGGCTATGGCTACACCTTC.

This rearrangement joins TRBV11-2 to TRBJ2-7; D is perhaps TRBD2 (5 bases). Germline CDR1 and CDR2: SGHAT and FQNNGV. V was trimmed by 2 bases and J by 3 bases, leaving 11 bases between them. The CDR3 has 14 residues. CDR3 region: CASSLTSGSYEQYV. The CDR3 coding sequence is TGTGCCAGCAGCTTAACATCGGGAAGCTACGAGCAGTACGTC.

The chain links TRBV4-3 to TRBJ2-1; D not resolved. The CDR3 loop spans 14 amino acids. Germline V gives CDR1 LGHNA, CDR2 YSLEER. V lost 0 bases and J lost 7, with 10 bases in between. The CDR3 sequence: CASSQESLRNEQFF. The CDR3 nucleotides are TGCGCCAGCAGCCAAGAATCACTCAGGAATGAGCAGTTCTTC.

This sequence joins TRBV6-1 and TRBJ2-3, with 9 bases fitting TRBD1. The V gene's germline CDR1 is MNHNS and CDR2 SASEGT. This CDR3 is built from 15 residues. V trimming: 4 bases; J trimming: 4 bases; junction bases outside the gene matches: 6. CDR3 sequence: CASSGGQGGADTQYF. The DNA for the CDR3 is TGTGCCAGCAGTGGGGGACAGGGTGGCGCAGATACGCAGTATTTT.

Turning to this clone: The sample carries other DNA sequences with the same CDR3. The chain has TRBV5-5 and TRBJ2-7, with TRBD1 matching 9 bases. The ends lost 4 bases at V and 4 bases at J; junction bases unmatched: 6. Germline V gene lookup returns CDR1 SGHKS and CDR2 YYEKEE (reference sequence). CDR3 length: 14 amino acids. In DNA form, the CDR3 reads TGTGCCAGCAGCCTGGGACAGGGTCGATACGAGCAGTACTTC. It yields the protein CASSLGQGRYEQYF.

The chain joins TRBV18 to TRBJ1-4, with D perhaps matching TRBD1 (6 bases). Between the trimmed V and J ends, which lost 2 bases and 7 bases, there was a span of 8 bases. The CDR3 contains 13 residues. Germline CDR1 KGHSH, CDR2 LQKENI. In nucleotides, the CDR3 is TGTGCCAGCTCACCAGGGGGCGGTGAAAAACTGTTTTTT. Its protein product is CASSPGGGEKLFF.

This clone is large (0.1 to 1%). This rearrangement joins TRBV7-9 to TRBJ2-7; 7 positions match TRBD2. V gave up 2 bases and J gave up 7 bases; unmatched junction bases: 11. There are 15 residues in the CDR3. Germline values: CDR1 SEHNR, CDR2 FQNEAQ (reference sequence). This CDR3 reads CASSLTAAGDVEQYF. DNA for the CDR3: TGTGCCAGCAGCTTAACGGCGGCGGGGGATGTGGAGCAGTACTTC.

The gene calls are TRBV4-3 and TRBJ1-4; D is undetermined. This CDR3 spans 14 amino acids. CDR1 is LGHNA and CDR2 is YSLEER in the germline V gene. V lost 4 bases to trimming and J lost 4 bases, with 10 bases between them. In nucleotides, the CDR3 is TGCGCCAGCAGCCCCAGCGCGGGTAATGAAAAACTGTTTTTT. It is translated as CASSPSAGNEKLFF.

The J gene is TRBJ2-5, the V gene TRBV27; tentatively, D is TRBD1 (6 bases). The CDR3 has 14 amino acids. Germline V gene data show CDR1 as MNHEY and CDR2 as SMNVEV (reference sequence). Trimming removed 4 bases at V and 7 bases at J, with 16 bases between. Written as DNA, the CDR3 is TGTGCCAGCAGTTATTCAGGGGTTCGGGGGACCCAGTACTTC. Protein: CASSYSGVRGTQYF.

The J gene is TRBJ2-3, the V gene TRBV7-2, with TRBD2 identical over 14 bases. Germline CDR1 and CDR2: SGHTA and FQGNSA. V gave up 8 bases and J gave up 5 bases; unmatched junction bases: 9. The CDR3 spans 16 residues. The CDR3 nucleotides are TGTGCCAGCGCCATAGTGGGACTAGCGGGGGTAGATACGCAGTATTTT. Translated, it gives CASAIVGLAGVDTQYF.